One sample yielded the 20 T cell receptor beta chains listed below, sequenced in a study of blood T cell repertoires in COVID-19. Clones were read by immunoSEQ multiplex PCR, and TCRdb kept only the in-frame ones, dropping some. The sample gives roughly 290,000 clones, 80% to 85% of which show up once; approximately 14% is in the top ten. The material sequenced was peripheral blood. Receptors originate from an older person with COVID-19, enrolled during active disease.

This chain connects TRBV3-1 (or the pseudogene TRBV3-2) to TRBJ2-7, with 9 bases identical to TRBD2. CDR1 and CDR2 (germline): LGHDT, YNNKEL (reference sequence). Trimming removed 3 bases from V and 5 bases from J; junction bases left unmatched: 11. CDR3 length: 16 residues. The CDR3 DNA follows: TGTGCCAGCAGCCATAAATTGCGGGGGGGCCTAGACGAGCAGTACTTC. It specifies CASSHKLRGGLDEQYF.

The chain uses TRBV4-3 and TRBJ2-7; 9 nucleotides align to TRBD2. CDR1 LGHNA and CDR2 YSLEER come from the germline V gene. The CDR3 has 20 amino acids. With V trimmed by 0 bases and J by 3 bases, 18 bases remained unmatched. Here the CDR3 DNA reads TGCGCCAGCAGCCAAGAAATAGGCGGCGGGAGGGCCCAGGTGTTCTACGAGCAGTACTTC. Translation: CASSQEIGGGRAQVFYEQYF.

This clone was picked up a small number of times. This CDR3 is CASSQEVGSGNTIYF. The DNA for the CDR3 is TGCGCCAGCAGCCAAGAGGTCGGTTCTGGAAACACCATATATTTT. The V call is TRBV4-3, the J call TRBJ1-3, with no clear D. The V gene's germline CDR1 is LGHNA and CDR2 YSLEER. The CDR3 length is 15 residues. V lost 0 bases and J lost 1, with 7 bases in between.

The V and J genes are TRBV7-6 and TRBJ2-1, with TRBD2 matching over 7 bases. The germline V gene has CDR1 SGHVS and CDR2 FNYEAQ. The CDR3 covers 17 residues. J gave up 7 bases and V 0 bases, and 12 bases lay outside the gene matches. In nucleotides, the CDR3 is TGTGCCAGCAGCTTAGCGGCTAGCGGTTCCCTTGTGAATGAGCAGTTCTTC. As protein: CASSLAASGSLVNEQFF.

The CDR3 DNA follows: TGTGCCATCAGTCAGGGGGGAAGTTTTGGAGGCTACACCTTC. This translates into CAISQGGSFGGYTF. This chain links TRBV10-3 with TRBJ1-2, with TRBD1 matching 7 bases. The trim removed 5 bases at V and 8 bases at J, leaving 11 bases unmatched. The germline V gene has CDR1 ENHRY and CDR2 SYGVKD. CDR3 length: 14 amino acids.

This clone was seen once. The rearrangement joins TRBV14 to TRBJ1-4; TRBD1 agrees at 12 bases. The CDR3 runs 19 residues. Trimming removed 4 bases from V and 2 bases from J; junction bases left unmatched: 11. Germline CDR1 is SGHDN and CDR2 is FVKESK. The CDR3 bases are TGTGCCAGCAGCCTCTTTCCCCGGGACAGGGGGCGGACTAATGAAAAACTGTTTTTT. This sequence encodes CASSLFPRDRGRTNEKLFF.

V usage is TRBV5-1 and J usage is TRBJ2-2; TRBD2 aligns across 12 bases. Trimming at V came to 2 bases and at J to 1 base, leaving 9 bases not matched to a gene. Germline V gene lookup returns CDR1 SGHRS and CDR2 YFSETQ. The CDR3 covers 19 residues. For the CDR3, the DNA is TGCGCCAGCAGCTTCGGGACTAGCGGGTGGAGGGTGAACACCGGGGAGCTGTTTTTT. Translation gives CASSFGTSGWRVNTGELFF.

CDR3 sequence (DNA): TGTGCCAGCAGCGGAGCGGGCTTTTACAATCAGCCCCAGCATTTT. It is translated as CASSGAGFYNQPQHF. The V gene is TRBV9, the J gene TRBJ1-5; D remains unclear. CDR1 and CDR2 from the germline V gene are SGDLS and YYNGEE. This CDR3 has 15 amino acids. V was pared by 3 bases and J by 3 bases, with 13 bases between.

The chain has TRBV27 and TRBJ1-2; D is possibly TRBD1 (6 bases). The V gene's germline CDR1 is MNHEY and CDR2 SMNVEV (reference sequence). Trimming shortened V by 2 bases and J by 5 bases, and 12 bases separated the two germline ends. The length of the CDR3 is 14 residues. DNA for the CDR3: TGTGCCAGCAGTTTAAGGGACATGAATTATGGCTACACCTTC. It specifies CASSLRDMNYGYTF.

The chain couples TRBV3-1 (or the pseudogene TRBV3-2) to TRBJ2-1, with a tentative D call TRBD2 (5 bases). The CDR3 totals 12 residues. With 1 base removed from V and 9 bases from J, the gap between germline ends came to 7 bases. The germline V gene encodes CDR1 LGHDT and CDR2 YNNKEL (reference sequence). The CDR3 bases are TGTGCCAGCAGCCAAGGGACTGGTGAGCAGTTCTTC. Its protein product is CASSQGTGEQFF.

The chain is built from TRBV12-3 or TRBV12-4 and TRBJ1-1; no definite D call. V gave up 6 bases and J gave up 6 bases, with 14 bases separating them. The length of the CDR3 is 13 residues. CDR3 amino acids: CASRTSGSSEAFF. The CDR3 coding sequence is TGTGCCAGCAGAACTTCGGGGAGTTCTGAAGCTTTCTTT.

The J gene is TRBJ1-2, the V gene TRBV2, with 7 bases matching TRBD1. The CDR3 totals 15 residues. Germline V CDR1 and CDR2: SNHLY, FYNNEI. V was pared by 2 bases and J by 8 bases, with 11 bases of the junction left unmatched. The CDR3 loop reads CASSELTGAARGYTF. CDR3 coding DNA: TGTGCCAGCAGTGAATTAACAGGGGCTGCTAGGGGCTACACCTTC.

V and J are TRBV6-5 and TRBJ1-5, with unresolved D. Between the trimmed V and J ends, which lost 7 bases and 11 bases, there was a span of 12 bases. This CDR3 is built from 11 residues. The V gene's germline CDR1 is MNHEY and CDR2 SVGAGI. CDR3 nucleotides: TGTGCCAGCACACACAGTGACGCCCAGCATTTT. Residues: CASTHSDAQHF.

This sequence joins TRBV7-9 and TRBJ1-5; 7 positions match TRBD1. The J segment lost 8 bases and the V segment lost 5 bases, leaving 12 bases of the junction unmatched. Germline CDR1 SEHNR, CDR2 FQNEAQ (reference sequence). The CDR3 spans 15 residues. The CDR3 nucleotides are TGTGCCAGCAGCATAGAGGGGACAGTTGGTGAGCCCCAGCATTTT. This codes for CASSIEGTVGEPQHF.

The genes are TRBV5-4 and TRBJ2-3; D may be TRBD1 (6 bases). Trimming took off 7 bases at V and 0 bases at J, with 18 bases between the two ends. The CDR3 consists of 16 residues. The germline V gene encodes CDR1 SGHNT and CDR2 YYREEE (reference sequence). CDR3 residues: CASSRGQDTSTDTQYF. The CDR3 region has the DNA TGTGCCAGCTCCAGGGGCCAGGACACTAGCACAGATACGCAGTATTTT.

This clone was counted only a few times. This chain joins TRBV5-4 and TRBJ2-7; the match to TRBD2 covers 11 bases. Trimming cost V 0 bases and J 0 bases; bases outside gene matches: 5. CDR1 is SGHNT, CDR2 YYREEE, per germline (reference sequence). This CDR3 region has 17 residues. The CDR3 loop reads CASSLGLAGGYSYEQYF. The CDR3 DNA reads as TGTGCCAGCAGCTTGGGGCTAGCGGGGGGTTACTCCTACGAGCAGTACTTC.

Only a few counts were recorded for this clone. The chain joins TRBV5-5 to TRBJ2-3; 12 nucleotides line up with TRBD2. The CDR3 is made up of 17 amino acids. The ends lost 0 bases at V and 4 bases at J; junction bases unmatched: 6. Germline V gene lookup returns CDR1 SGHKS and CDR2 YYEKEE (reference sequence). The CDR3 protein is CASSLGLAGGRADTQYF. CDR3 nucleotide sequence: TGTGCCAGCAGCTTGGGGCTAGCGGGGGGGAGAGCAGATACGCAGTATTTT.

The chain carries TRBV4-2 and TRBJ1-4, with TRBD1 as a possible D gene (6 bases). In germline, CDR1 is LGHNA, CDR2 YNFKEQ. V lost 4 bases to trimming and J lost 0 bases, with 15 bases between them. This CDR3 has 17 residues. As DNA, the CDR3 is TGTGCCAGCAGCCCCCTTCCACAGGGTTCAACTAATGAAAAACTGTTTTTT. Protein: CASSPLPQGSTNEKLFF.

The V gene is TRBV24-1, the J gene TRBJ2-2, with TRBD1 matching over 7 bases. The germline CDR1 and CDR2 sequences are KGHDR and SFDVKD. V was clipped by 3 bases and J by 4 bases; unmatched bases: 4. The CDR3 is 15 amino acids. The CDR3 DNA is TGTGCCACCAGTGATCCGGGACAGCCCACCGGGGAGCTGTTTTTT. It codes for CATSDPGQPTGELFF.

This sequence joins TRBV4-1 and TRBJ1-6; TRBD1 agrees at 8 bases. Germline V gene lookup returns CDR1 MGHRA and CDR2 YSYEKL. Trimming cost V 4 bases and J 7 bases; bases outside gene matches: 9. The length of the CDR3 is 16 residues. The CDR3 nucleotides read TGCGCCAGCAGCCGCTCATCCCAGGGGGCGAATTCACCCCTCCACTTT. Translating it yields CASSRSSQGANSPLHF.